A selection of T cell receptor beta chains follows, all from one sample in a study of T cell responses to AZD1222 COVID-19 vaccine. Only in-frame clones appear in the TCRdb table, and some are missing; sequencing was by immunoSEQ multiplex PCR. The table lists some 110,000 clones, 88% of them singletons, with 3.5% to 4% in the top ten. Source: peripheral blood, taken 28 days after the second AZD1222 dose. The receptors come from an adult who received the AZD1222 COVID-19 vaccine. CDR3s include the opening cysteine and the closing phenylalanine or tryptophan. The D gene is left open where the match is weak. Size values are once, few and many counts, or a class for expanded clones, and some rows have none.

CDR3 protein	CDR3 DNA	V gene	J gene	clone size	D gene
CASTPGQGNYGYTF	TGTGCCAGTACTCCGGGACAGGGTAACTATGGCTACACCTTC	TRBV19	TRBJ1-2	few	TRBD1
CAWSVTSYEQYF	TGTGCCTGGAGTGTAACGTCCTACGAGCAGTACTTC	TRBV30	TRBJ2-7	NA	NA
CASSVGLTVDGYTF	TGTGCCAGCAGCGTGGGCCTCACGGTGGATGGCTACACCTTC	TRBV9	TRBJ1-2	NA	NA
CASSLYANEQFF	TGTGCCAGCAGTTTATATGCTAATGAGCAGTTCTTC	TRBV28	TRBJ2-1	NA	NA
CASSRVLGLGPTNEKLFF	TGCGCCAGCAGCCGGGTATTGGGCCTGGGGCCAACTAATGAAAAACTGTTTTTT	TRBV4-3	TRBJ1-4	NA	NA
CASSLRTGIEEQYF	TGTGCCAGCAGTTTAAGGACAGGGATTGAGGAGCAGTACTTC	TRBV28	TRBJ2-7	NA	TRBD1
CASSAHFGQGDF	TGTGCCAGCAGTGCCCACTTTGGACAGGGTGACTTC	TRBV6-4	TRBJ2-7	NA	TRBD1
CASSHASGEQYF	TGTGCCAGCAGTCACGCCTCAGGCGAGCAGTACTTC	TRBV25-1	TRBJ2-7	NA	NA
CASSLMSPNTEAFF	TGTGCCAGCAGCTTAATGTCTCCTAACACTGAAGCTTTCTTT	TRBV7-9	TRBJ1-1	NA	NA
CAWRPILQGADEKLFF	TGTGCCTGGAGACCAATCCTCCAGGGGGCGGATGAAAAACTGTTTTTT	TRBV30	TRBJ1-4	NA	TRBD1
CASSLGSRHSGNTIYF	TGTGCCAGCAGCTTGGGCTCCAGGCACTCTGGAAACACCATATATTTT	TRBV5-4	TRBJ1-3	NA	NA
CASSRDRTYEQYF	TGTGCCAGCAGTCGGGACAGAACCTACGAGCAGTACTTC	TRBV12-3/TRBV12-4	TRBJ2-7	once	TRBD1
CASSQEGGRETQYF	TGTGCCAGCAGCCAAGAGGGGGGCCGAGAGACCCAGTACTTC	TRBV7-2	TRBJ2-5	NA	NA
CATNRGAGPDSPLHF	TGTGCCACGAATCGGGGAGCTGGGCCCGATTCACCCCTCCACTTT	TRBV3-1/TRBV3-2	TRBJ1-6	NA	NA
CASSQAYRGLRTEAFF	TGTGCCAGCAGCCAAGCCTACAGGGGGCTTCGCACTGAAGCTTTCTTT	TRBV3-1/TRBV3-2	TRBJ1-1	NA	TRBD1
CASRPGGAVYYNEQFF	TGTGCCAGTAGGCCTGGGGGGGCTGTCTACTACAATGAGCAGTTCTTC	TRBV19	TRBJ2-1	NA	NA
CSGLTAINTEAFF	TGCAGCGGGCTGACAGCAATCAACACTGAAGCTTTCTTT	TRBV29-1	TRBJ1-1	NA	NA
CAWIPNPGQKNYGYTF	TGTGCCTGGATCCCTAATCCGGGCCAGAAGAACTATGGCTACACCTTC	TRBV30	TRBJ1-2	NA	NA
CATSDPLRGGSYNEQFF	TGTGCCACCAGTGATCCCCTTCGGGGCGGGAGCTACAATGAGCAGTTCTTC	TRBV24-1	TRBJ2-1	NA	TRBD2
CASSYSGLAFEQYF	TGTGCCAGCAGTTACTCGGGACTAGCTTTCGAGCAGTACTTC	TRBV6-5	TRBJ2-7	NA	TRBD2
CATDKWRDTQYF	TGTGCCACTGACAAGTGGAGGGACACCCAGTACTTC	TRBV3-1/TRBV3-2	TRBJ2-5	NA	NA
CASSKTSGGPIGRTQYF	TGTGCCAGCAGTAAAACTAGCGGGGGGCCCATAGGGAGGACCCAGTACTTC	TRBV27	TRBJ2-5	NA	TRBD2
CASRYDRSLLIPNTEAFF	TGTGCCAGTAGATACGACAGATCCCTCCTTATCCCGAACACTGAAGCTTTCTTT	TRBV19	TRBJ1-1	NA	NA
CASSVRLAGVGGTGELFF	TGTGCCAGCAGTGTTCGACTAGCGGGAGTCGGAGGGACTGGGGAGCTGTTTTTT	TRBV2	TRBJ2-2	NA	TRBD2
CASSQVQVKGLAGGHTDTQYF	TGCGCCAGCAGCCAAGTTCAGGTGAAGGGACTAGCGGGGGGACACACAGATACGCAGTATTTT	TRBV4-1	TRBJ2-3	NA	TRBD2
CASSQDRGSLVYGYTF	TGCGCCAGCAGCCAAGATCGTGGCAGTTTAGTATATGGCTACACCTTC	TRBV4-1	TRBJ1-2	few	NA
CASSQYAPDTSGNTIYF	TGTGCCAGCAGCCAGTACGCTCCGGACACCTCTGGAAACACCATATATTTT	TRBV3-1/TRBV3-2	TRBJ1-3	NA	NA
CAWSVGHRDSYNEQFF	TGTGCCTGGAGTGTAGGGCACCGAGACTCCTACAATGAGCAGTTCTTC	TRBV30	TRBJ2-1	NA	NA
CASSLAGGYTEAFF	TGTGCCAGCAGCTTAGCGGGGGGGTACACTGAAGCTTTCTTT	TRBV7-8	TRBJ1-1	NA	NA
CATSRDGGPYNEKLFF	TGTGCCACCAGCAGAGATGGGGGCCCTTATAATGAAAAACTGTTTTTT	TRBV15	TRBJ1-4	NA	NA
CASSPWSRGEYEQFF	TGTGCCAGCAGCCCCTGGTCTAGGGGTGAATATGAGCAGTTCTTC	TRBV4-2	TRBJ2-1	NA	NA
CASSQDPTGPLNTEAFF	TGCGCCAGCAGCCAAGATCCCACAGGACCCTTGAACACTGAAGCTTTCTTT	TRBV4-3	TRBJ1-1	NA	NA
CARSPGGGSSTDTQYF	TGTGCCAGAAGCCCGGGAGGGGGATCGAGCACAGATACGCAGTATTTT	TRBV5-3	TRBJ2-3	NA	TRBD2
CASSQVEASYEQYF	TGTGCCAGCAGCCAAGTGGAGGCGTCCTACGAGCAGTACTTC	TRBV3-1/TRBV3-2	TRBJ2-7	NA	NA
CASSKQVPASSFSTDTQYF	TGCGCCAGCAGCAAACAGGTCCCGGCATCGTCCTTTAGCACAGATACGCAGTATTTT	TRBV5-1	TRBJ2-3	NA	NA
CASSLEGGDTEAFF	TGTGCCAGCAGCTTAGAAGGGGGGGACACTGAAGCTTTCTTT	TRBV7-6	TRBJ1-1	NA	NA
CASSLTSGGAYEQYF	TGTGCCAGCAGCTTGACTAGCGGGGGAGCCTACGAGCAGTACTTC	TRBV11-3	TRBJ2-7	NA	TRBD2
CASSLSGGREQYF	TGTGCCAGCAGCTTATCCGGGGGGAGGGAGCAGTACTTC	TRBV7-2	TRBJ2-7	NA	TRBD2
CASSDLLASSTDTQYF	TGTGCCAGCAGCGACCTCCTGGCTTCTAGCACAGATACGCAGTATTTT	TRBV11-1	TRBJ2-3	NA	NA
CASSKTTLGSQPQHF	TGCGCCAGCAGCAAAACGACCCTGGGGAGTCAGCCCCAGCATTTT	TRBV4-1	TRBJ1-5	NA	NA
CASNRGTGNYEAFF	TGTGCCAGTAACCGCGGGACAGGGAATTACGAAGCTTTCTTT	TRBV19	TRBJ1-1	NA	TRBD1
CASTPLGTQPQHF	TGTGCCAGTACCCCACTGGGCACTCAGCCCCAGCATTTT	TRBV19	TRBJ1-5	NA	NA